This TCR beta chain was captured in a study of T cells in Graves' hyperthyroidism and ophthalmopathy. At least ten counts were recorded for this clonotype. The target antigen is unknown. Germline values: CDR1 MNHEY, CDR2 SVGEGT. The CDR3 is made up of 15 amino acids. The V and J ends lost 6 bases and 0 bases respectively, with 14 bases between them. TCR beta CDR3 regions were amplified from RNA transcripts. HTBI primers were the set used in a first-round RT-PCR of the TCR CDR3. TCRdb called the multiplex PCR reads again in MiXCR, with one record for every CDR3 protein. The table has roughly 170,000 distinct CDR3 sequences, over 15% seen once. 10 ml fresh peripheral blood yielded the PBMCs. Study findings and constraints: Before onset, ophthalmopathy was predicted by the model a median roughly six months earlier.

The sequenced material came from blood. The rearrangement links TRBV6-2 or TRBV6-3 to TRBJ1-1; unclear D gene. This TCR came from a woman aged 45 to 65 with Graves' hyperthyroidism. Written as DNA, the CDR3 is TGTGCCAGCAGAAAGAGCAGTGATGTGAACACTGAAGCTTTCTTT. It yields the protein CASRKSSDVNTEAFF.